Listed below are T cell receptor beta chains from one sample, sequenced in a study of identical twins. TCRdb fed the 5' RACE reads into MiXCR, producing one record per CDR3 protein. The sample has over 200,000 distinct CDR3 sequences; around 6.5% are singletons. These data were likewise used in another study, on T cells expressing NK-cell markers.

The sample comprised CD8+ T cells sorted from blood. These receptors were obtained from a woman younger than 30 in good health. CDR3s include the opening cysteine and the closing phenylalanine or tryptophan. Each record gives: clone size, J gene, V gene, D gene, CDR3 DNA, CDR3 protein. D genes are given only for firm matches. Size is omitted from some rows. Given values are once, few, many or a class for expanded clones.

many,TRBJ1-4,TRBV27,TRBD1,TGTGCCAGCAGTTTTGAGGGGGCGAGCGAAAAACTGTTTTTT,CASSFEGASEKLFF
NA,TRBJ2-3,TRBV9,TRBD2,TGTGCCAGCAGCGGGGGAACGGCGGGGGTGTTAGATACGCAGTATTTT,CASSGGTAGVLDTQYF
many,TRBJ2-5,TRBV12-3/TRBV12-4,NA,TGTGCCAGCTCGCTAGGAGACATGTACCAAGAGACCCAGTACTTC,CASSLGDMYQETQYF
NA,TRBJ1-1,TRBV27,NA,TGTGCCAGCAGTTTTGGCGGCGGGCGGAATGCTTTCTTT,CASSFGGGRNAFF
many,TRBJ1-1,TRBV7-9,TRBD1,TGTGCCAGCAGCTACGGACAGGGGGGCACTGAAGCTTTCTTT,CASSYGQGGTEAFF
NA,TRBJ2-5,TRBV11-2,TRBD2,TGTGCCAGCAGCCCAGGACTAGCGGGGAGGGAGACCCAGTACTTC,CASSPGLAGRETQYF
NA,TRBJ2-5,TRBV3-1,NA,TGTGCCAGCAGCCCCGGGAATAAGGGCGAGACCCAGTACTTC,CASSPGNKGETQYF
NA,TRBJ2-7,TRBV6-2/TRBV6-3,TRBD2,TGTGCCAGCAGTCTGGGACTAGCGGTCTCCTACGAGCAGTACTTC,CASSLGLAVSYEQYF
many,TRBJ1-1,TRBV29-1,NA,TGCAGCGCGGACGGCCAGCACACTGAAGCTTTCTTT,CSADGQHTEAFF
NA,TRBJ1-2,TRBV12-3/TRBV12-4,NA,TGTGCCAGCAGTAGGGACAAAGTTCTCTATGGCTACACCTTC,CASSRDKVLYGYTF
few,TRBJ2-5,TRBV29-1,TRBD2,TGCAGCGTTGTCGAGACTAGCGGTCAGGGGACCCAGTACTTC,CSVVETSGQGTQYF
NA,TRBJ2-5,TRBV13,NA,TGTGCCAGCAGCCCGGGGACGTCGCCGACCCAGTACTTC,CASSPGTSPTQYF
NA,TRBJ1-5,TRBV25-1,NA,TGTGCCAGCAGTGGCTTTGAGGGGAGGCCCCAGCATTTT,CASSGFEGRPQHF
many,TRBJ2-1,TRBV9,NA,TGTGCCAGCAGCCCCCAGGACTTCAATGAGCAGTTCTTC,CASSPQDFNEQFF
NA,TRBJ2-3,TRBV20-1,NA,TGCAGTGCGCCAATTAGGACGGTCTACACAGATACGCAGTATTTT,CSAPIRTVYTDTQYF
many,TRBJ2-5,TRBV10-3,TRBD2,TGTGCCATCAGTGAACCCACTAGCGGGAGTGGGGAGACCCAGTACTTC,CAISEPTSGSGETQYF
NA,TRBJ2-7,TRBV2,TRBD2,TGTGCCAGCAGGCCGGGACTAGCGTACATTAGCTCCTACGAGCAGTACTTC,CASRPGLAYISSYEQYF
many,TRBJ2-7,TRBV12-3/TRBV12-4,TRBD2,TGTGCCAGCAGTTCTCGGGAGGGGGTGGCCTACGAGCAGTACTTC,CASSSREGVAYEQYF
few,TRBJ1-5,TRBV16,TRBD1,TGTGCCAGCAGCTTTCGCCTGGGACAGGGGACTCAGCCCCAGCATTTT,CASSFRLGQGTQPQHF
NA,TRBJ1-6,TRBV5-6,NA,TGTGCCAGCACAACCGGCCCGGGGGCTTCGCCCCTCCACTTT,CASTTGPGASPLHF
many,TRBJ2-1,TRBV11-2,NA,TGTGCCAGCAATTCCTACAATGAGCAGTTCTTC,CASNSYNEQFF
NA,TRBJ1-1,TRBV15,NA,TGTGCCACCAGCAGACCCCCGACGGGGAGCACTGAAGCTTTCTTT,CATSRPPTGSTEAFF
NA,TRBJ2-2,TRBV11-2,NA,TGTGCCAGCAGCTTAGAAATTAACACCGGGGAGCTGTTTTTT,CASSLEINTGELFF
many,TRBJ2-7,TRBV7-9,NA,TGTGCCAGCAGTCAGCTTACTTACGAGCAGTACTTC,CASSQLTYEQYF
NA,TRBJ2-7,TRBV12-3/TRBV12-4,NA,TGTGCCAGCAGTTTAGCGGGGGCGATCTACGAGCAGTACTTC,CASSLAGAIYEQYF
few,TRBJ1-1,TRBV3-1,NA,TGTGCCAGCAGCCAACCCTCGGGGGATAACACTGAAGCTTTCTTT,CASSQPSGDNTEAFF
many,TRBJ2-2,TRBV29-1,NA,TGCAGCGTTGATTTGGCGGGGATTAACACCGGGGAGCTGTTTTTT,CSVDLAGINTGELFF
few,TRBJ2-7,TRBV28,NA,TGTGCCAGCAGTTTATGGGGGGGGGGCGCGGGCTCCTACGAGCAGTACTTC,CASSLWGGGAGSYEQYF
NA,TRBJ2-1,TRBV20-1,TRBD2,TGCAGTGCTCCTCAACTAGCGGGAGAGTACAATGAGCAGTTCTTC,CSAPQLAGEYNEQFF
few,TRBJ2-1,TRBV7-9,TRBD1,TGTGCCAGCAGCTCGACAGGGGGTGGATACAATGAGCAGTTCTTC,CASSSTGGGYNEQFF
few,TRBJ2-7,TRBV9,TRBD1,TGTGCCAGCAGGGGACAGGGGGAGAACGAGCAGTACTTC,CASRGQGENEQYF
many,TRBJ1-1,TRBV6-1,NA,TGTGCCAGCACCCTGACTCCCGCTGGGTTGGGCACTGAAGCTTTCTTT,CASTLTPAGLGTEAFF
many,TRBJ2-1,TRBV12-3/TRBV12-4,NA,TGTGCCAGCAGTTTAGCGAGTCTAGTGCCCTACAATGAGCAGTTCTTC,CASSLASLVPYNEQFF
NA,TRBJ2-7,TRBV7-9,TRBD2,TGTGCCAGCAGCTCGACTAGCGGGGGGGCTTTCTACGAGCAGTACTTC,CASSSTSGGAFYEQYF
NA,TRBJ1-1,TRBV6-5,NA,TGTGCCAGCAGTTACTCCGTTGAAGCTTTCTTT,CASSYSVEAFF
few,TRBJ1-1,TRBV9,TRBD1,TGTGCCAGCAGCGCCGGACAGGGTGCTGTAGTAGACACTGAAGCTTTCTTT,CASSAGQGAVVDTEAFF
NA,TRBJ2-7,TRBV4-1,NA,TGCGCCAGCAGCCAAGATAGCCATGGTGCGACCTCCTACGAGCAGTACTTC,CASSQDSHGATSYEQYF
few,TRBJ2-7,TRBV6-2/TRBV6-3,NA,TGTGCCAGCAGTTACGCAACAGGGAGGACCTACGAGCAGTACTTC,CASSYATGRTYEQYF
NA,TRBJ2-7,TRBV7-9,NA,TGTGCCAGCAGCTTAGACAAAGCCTACGAGCAGTACTTC,CASSLDKAYEQYF
NA,TRBJ1-1,TRBV10-3,NA,TGTGCCATCAGTGACTGGGTGATGAACACTGAAGCTTTCTTT,CAISDWVMNTEAFF
NA,TRBJ1-1,TRBV11-2,NA,TGTGCCAGCAGCTTAATCCGTCACCTTAACACTGAAGCTTTCTTT,CASSLIRHLNTEAFF
NA,TRBJ2-7,TRBV7-9,TRBD2,TGTGCCAGCAGCTTATTTAGCGGGAGGGGTTCCTACGAGCAGTACTTC,CASSLFSGRGSYEQYF
NA,TRBJ2-3,TRBV7-8,NA,TGTGCCACCAAAACTCGCCCTCCTAGCACAGATACGCAGTATTTT,CATKTRPPSTDTQYF